Each of the 16 T cell receptor beta chains below was sequenced from the same sample in a study of T cell responses to AZD1222 COVID-19 vaccine. TCRdb keeps only in-frame clones here, not all; method: immunoSEQ multiplex PCR. The table records about 73,000 clones, 88% of them present only once. The specimen was peripheral blood, collected on day 0 of AZD1222 vaccination. These receptors were taken from an adult in good health.

The V gene is TRBV6-4, the J gene TRBJ2-1; D gene uncertain. CDR3 length: 13 amino acids. Germline CDR1 and CDR2: MRHNA and SNTAGT. V lost 0 bases, J lost 6 bases, and 6 bases lay in between. The CDR3 DNA is TGTGCCAGCAGTGACTCGGCAGCCAATGAGCAGTTCTTC. Protein sequence: CASSDSAANEQFF.

The CDR3 sequence is CAWSGTLPSYEQYF. The CDR3 nucleotides are TGTGCCTGGAGTGGCACCCTTCCTTCCTACGAGCAGTACTTC. The rearrangement joins TRBV30 to TRBJ2-7; D remains unclear. Trimming removed 1 base at V and 1 base at J, with 11 bases between. The CDR3 loop spans 14 amino acids. Germline assignment: CDR1 GTSNPN and CDR2 SVGIG (reference sequence).

In this sample, this clone turned up a few times. This chain connects TRBV4-2 to TRBJ2-2; D remains ambiguous. The V gene lost 0 bases and the J gene lost 4 bases, with 15 bases spanning the gap. CDR3 length equals 17 residues. Germline V gene lookup returns CDR1 LGHNA and CDR2 YNFKEQ. The CDR3 is CASSQEATGSSTGELFF. As DNA, the CDR3 is TGTGCCAGCAGCCAAGAGGCAACCGGCAGCAGCACCGGGGAGCTGTTTTTT.

The genes are TRBV19 and TRBJ2-1; D unresolved. This CDR3 has 14 residues. The germline V and J ends were trimmed by 0 bases and 9 bases, with 12 bases remaining between them. Germline assignment: CDR1 LNHDA and CDR2 SQIVND (reference sequence). The CDR3: CASSIELGWGEQFF. The CDR3 region has the DNA TGTGCCAGTAGTATAGAGCTAGGGTGGGGTGAGCAGTTCTTC. Filled out from reference TRBV19 and TRBJ2-1, the complete variable domain reads DGGITQSPKYLFRKEGQNVTLSCEQNLNHDAMYWYRQDPGQGLRLIYYSQIVNDFQKGDIAEGYSVSREKKESFPLTVTSAQKNPTAFYLCASSIELGWGEQFFGPGTRLTVL.

This chain links TRBV15 with TRBJ2-1; D call uncertain. V was shortened by 1 base and J by 8 bases, with 9 bases between the two germline ends. Germline CDR1 LNHNV, CDR2 YYDKDF (reference sequence). This CDR3 is 13 amino acids long. The CDR3 is CATSRALGYEQFF. CDR3 sequence (DNA): TGTGCCACCAGCAGAGCGCTAGGCTATGAGCAGTTCTTC.

The CDR3 protein is CASSLWTATNEKLFF. For the CDR3, the DNA is TGTGCCAGCAGCCTCTGGACAGCAACTAATGAAAAACTGTTTTTT. The chain is built from TRBV7-9 and TRBJ1-4, with D possibly TRBD1 on 6 matching bases. Trimming pared 5 bases from V and 0 bases from J, leaving 10 bases between. Germline V lookup: CDR1 SEHNR, CDR2 FQNEAQ (reference sequence). The CDR3 is made up of 15 amino acids.

V is TRBV7-2 and J is TRBJ1-2, with D uncertain. The CDR3 consists of 13 residues. Germline V gives CDR1 SGHTA, CDR2 FQGNSA. The V end was cut by 11 bases, the J end by 0 bases, with 13 bases between. The CDR3 protein is CASVDLANYGYTF. The CDR3 nucleotides read TGTGCCTCCGTTGACCTAGCTAACTATGGCTACACCTTC.

This chain uses TRBV2 with TRBJ1-6; D gene uncertain. The CDR3 totals 13 residues. Trimming pared 7 bases from V and 8 bases from J, leaving 12 bases between. Germline CDR1 is SNHLY and CDR2 is FYNNEI. CDR3 in amino acids: CASTVPRDSPLHF. In DNA, the CDR3 is TGTGCCAGCACGGTCCCCCGGGATTCACCCCTCCACTTT.

The chain couples TRBV7-9 to TRBJ2-1, with TRBD2 identical over 15 bases. CDR3 length: 16 residues. The V gene end was trimmed by 5 bases and the J gene end by 5 bases; junction bases not matched to a gene: 4. Germline CDR1 reads SEHNR; CDR2 reads FQNEAQ (reference sequence). The chain's CDR3 is CASSPGLAGGDNEQFF. The CDR3 DNA is TGTGCCAGCAGCCCGGGACTAGCGGGAGGAGACAATGAGCAGTTCTTC.

The chain is built from TRBV5-4 and TRBJ2-3, with D perhaps given as TRBD1 or TRBD2 (5 bases each). The CDR3 contains 15 residues. CDR1 and CDR2 (germline): SGHNT, YYREEE (reference sequence). Deletions cut 2 bases from V and 0 bases from J, with 10 bases between. Written as DNA, the CDR3 is TGTGCCAGCAGCTTCGGGACCCAAAGCACAGATACGCAGTATTTT. This translates into CASSFGTQSTDTQYF.

The chain links TRBV28 to TRBJ1-5; 9 bases map to TRBD1. CDR3 length equals 15 residues. V lost 7 bases to trimming and J lost 2 bases; unmatched junction nucleotides: 6. Germline V lookup: CDR1 MDHEN, CDR2 SYDVKM. The CDR3 region is CASTKTGGGNQPQHF. DNA for the CDR3: TGTGCCAGCACCAAGACAGGGGGTGGCAATCAGCCCCAGCATTTT.

This clone occurred once. The chain has TRBV6-5 and TRBJ1-1; D not certain. V lost 1 base, J lost 1 base, and 4 bases lay in between. Germline CDR1 is MNHEY and CDR2 is SVGAGI. The CDR3 runs 13 residues. CDR3 protein: CASSYFGNTEAFF. CDR3 sequence (DNA): TGTGCCAGCAGTTACTTCGGGAACACTGAAGCTTTCTTT.

The gene calls are TRBV9 and TRBJ1-2, with TRBD1 matching over 7 bases. Germline V lookup: CDR1 SGDLS, CDR2 YYNGEE. Unmatched junction bases numbered 6, after V lost 3 bases and J lost 4 bases. CDR3 size: 14 residues. The CDR3 loop is CASSEGQRSYGYTF. The DNA of the CDR3 is TGTGCCAGCAGCGAGGGACAGAGGAGCTATGGCTACACCTTC.

The CDR3, as DNA: TGTGCCAGCAGCTTGGGACAGATATTCATGAACACTGAAGCTTTCTTT. This translates into CASSLGQIFMNTEAFF. This chain uses TRBV5-8 with TRBJ1-1; maybe TRBD1 (5 bases). The V and J ends lost 0 bases and 0 bases respectively, with 12 bases between them. This CDR3 region has 16 residues. Germline V gene lookup returns CDR1 SGHTS and CDR2 YDEGEE.

V is TRBV14 and J is TRBJ2-2, with D possibly called TRBD1 or TRBD2 (5 bases each). The CDR3 has 15 amino acids. Trimming pared 4 bases from V and 5 bases from J, leaving 14 bases between. Germline assignment: CDR1 SGHDN and CDR2 FVKESK. CDR3 amino acids: CASSPGPYTTGELFF. DNA of the CDR3: TGTGCCAGCAGCCCGGGACCCTATACAACCGGGGAGCTGTTTTTT.

The chain recombines TRBV9 with TRBJ2-1; D remains unclear. Germline V gives CDR1 SGDLS, CDR2 YYNGEE. This CDR3 contains 13 residues. Trimming removed 3 bases at V and 8 bases at J, with 12 bases between. CDR3 loop: CASSADPADEQFF. The CDR3 DNA follows: TGTGCCAGCAGCGCTGATCCGGCGGATGAGCAGTTCTTC. The full variable domain, completed using reference TRBV9 and TRBJ2-1, is DSGVTQTPKHLITATGQRVTLRCSPRSGDLSVYWYQQSLDQGLQFLIQYYNGEERAKGNILERFSAQQFPDLHSELNLSSLELGDSALYFCASSADPADEQFFGPGTRLTVL.